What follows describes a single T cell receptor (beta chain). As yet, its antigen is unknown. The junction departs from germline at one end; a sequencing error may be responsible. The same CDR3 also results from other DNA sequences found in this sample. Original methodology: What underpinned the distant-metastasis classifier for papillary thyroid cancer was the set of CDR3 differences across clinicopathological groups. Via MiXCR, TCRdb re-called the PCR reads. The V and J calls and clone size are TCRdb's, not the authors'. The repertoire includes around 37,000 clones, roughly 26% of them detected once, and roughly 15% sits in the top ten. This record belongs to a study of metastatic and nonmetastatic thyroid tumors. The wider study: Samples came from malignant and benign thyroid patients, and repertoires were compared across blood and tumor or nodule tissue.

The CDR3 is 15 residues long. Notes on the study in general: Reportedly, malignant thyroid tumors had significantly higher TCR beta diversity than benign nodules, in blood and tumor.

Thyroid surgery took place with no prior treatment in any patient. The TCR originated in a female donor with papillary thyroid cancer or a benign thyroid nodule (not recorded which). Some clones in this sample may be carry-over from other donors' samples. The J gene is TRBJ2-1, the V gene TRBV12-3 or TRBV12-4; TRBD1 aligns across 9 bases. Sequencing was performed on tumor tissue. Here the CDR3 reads CASSRQGGTYNEQFF. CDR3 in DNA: TGTGCCAGCAGCCGACAGGGGGGCACCTACAACGAGCAGTTCTTC.